This entry concerns a single T cell receptor beta chain. These data belong to a study of CXCR3-negative and CXCR3-positive naive CD8 T cells. Germline CDR1 and CDR2: LGHNA and YNFKEQ. This CDR3 region has 17 residues. It was by 5' RACE with UMI labels that the TRB cDNA libraries were prepared. TCRdb reanalyzed the 5' RACE reads and collapses them to one entry per CDR3 protein, without DNA. This table holds tens of thousands of distinct CDR3 sequences. Triplicates of about 300,000 cells were sorted from each CD8+ T cell subset. V and J are TRBV4-2 and TRBJ1-6. This sequence originates from a human donor in good health. Some clones in this sample may be carry-over from other donors' samples. Input material: naive CXCR3- CD8+ T cells from blood. Subset given: CD45RO-CCR7+CD27+CD95- naive CD8+ T cells lacking CXCR3 (TNR3-). The CDR3 is CASSQNQGSSYNSPLHF.